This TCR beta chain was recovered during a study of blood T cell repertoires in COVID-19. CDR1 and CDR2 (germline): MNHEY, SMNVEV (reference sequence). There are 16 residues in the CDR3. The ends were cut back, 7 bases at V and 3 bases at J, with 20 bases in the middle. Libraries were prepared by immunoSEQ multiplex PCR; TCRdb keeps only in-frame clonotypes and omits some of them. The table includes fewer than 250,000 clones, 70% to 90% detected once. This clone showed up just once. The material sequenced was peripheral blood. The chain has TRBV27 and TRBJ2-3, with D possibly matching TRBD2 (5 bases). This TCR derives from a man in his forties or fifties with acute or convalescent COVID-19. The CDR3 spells CASTPTALWTTDTQYF. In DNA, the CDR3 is TGTGCCAGCACCCCGACTGCCCTCTGGACTACAGATACGCAGTATTTT.